This is a list of T cell receptor beta chains from one sample in a study of CD8 T cells in Susac syndrome. One entry per CDR3 protein, called by TCRdb with MiXCR from the immunoSEQ multiplex PCR reads. The table lists some 200,000 distinct CDR3 sequences, around 96% of them singletons, with 0.085% to 0.095% in the top ten. Sequencing was carried out using CD4+ T cells from PBMCs. The source of these receptors is a human donor with multiple sclerosis. The CDR3 runs from the conserved cysteine through the conserved F or W.

j_call v_call cdr3_aa
TRBJ1-1 TRBV29-1 CSVGGQSEAFF
TRBJ1-4 TRBV20-1 CSAREQFNEKLFF
TRBJ2-3 TRBV30 CAWGLAGGTDTQYF
TRBJ1-2 TRBV18 CASSASDSPRYGYTF
TRBJ1-1 TRBV6-6 CASSYKYSANTEAFF
TRBJ1-2 TRBV5-1 CASSDGTGDGYTF
TRBJ1-3 TRBV3-1 CASSHLGTKGNTIYF
TRBJ1-2 TRBV12-3/TRBV12-4 CASSSGVHGYTF
TRBJ2-6 TRBV11-1 CASRSGDPVRGANVLTF
TRBJ1-6 TRBV9 CASSGGTRYNSPLHF
TRBJ2-7 TRBV7-9 CASSVGTGGAYEQYF
TRBJ1-1 TRBV14 CASSQDYETEAFF